This paragraph reports one T cell receptor (beta chain). The antigen is undetermined. CDR1 is SGHTA and CDR2 is FQGNSA in the germline V gene. CDR3 size: 16 residues. Trimming cost V 5 bases and J 0 bases, with 14 bases left between them. It was with a sample-barcoded 5' primer and a J-beta primer mix that a second PCR of roughly 6 to 11 cycles was run. TCRdb re-analysed the 5' RACE reads in MiXCR, keeping a single row per CDR3 protein. The sample consists of some 710,000 distinct CDR3 sequences, roughly 20% of them appearing once. This sample stems from a study of blood T cells in healthy people across ages. Regarding the study as a whole: Older age coincided with a roughly linear decline in TCR beta diversity per million T cells.

The V gene is TRBV7-2, the J gene TRBJ2-1; D possibly corresponds to TRBD2 (5 bases). The sample was blood. This TCR was recovered from a man between 70 and 80 years old in good health. DNA for the CDR3: TGTGCCAGCAGCATGTCCGGGGTCAACTCCTACAATGAGCAGTTCTTC. It yields the protein CASSMSGVNSYNEQFF.